Listed below are T cell receptor beta chains from one sample, sequenced in a study of CD8 T cells in Susac syndrome. TCRdb passed the immunoSEQ multiplex PCR reads through MiXCR, listing each CDR3 protein once. The table has around 53,000 distinct CDR3 sequences, over 90% seen once; the top ten hold 0.75%. The sample was CD8+ T cells from PBMCs. All receptors derive from a human donor with Susac syndrome. Each CDR3 is given with its conserved first and last residue. The order of the fields is clone size, D gene, V gene, J gene, CDR3 DNA, CDR3 protein. D genes are given only for firm matches. Size is omitted from some rows. Given values are once, few, many or a class for expanded clones.

.	.	TRBV12-3/TRBV12-4	TRBJ2-7	TGTGCCAGCAGTTTGCGGAACCAAGCCTACGAGCAGTACTTC	CASSLRNQAYEQYF
.	.	TRBV27	TRBJ1-2	TGTGCCAGCAGTTTACTTCAGGACGGGCGTTGGGGCTACACCTTC	CASSLLQDGRWGYTF
.	.	TRBV19	TRBJ2-1	TGTGCCACCAGACTGGGGGGAGAAACCTACAATGAGCAGTTCTTC	CATRLGGETYNEQFF
.	.	TRBV19	TRBJ1-6	TGTGCCAGTAGTGCTCGGTTTTTGGGAAATTCACCCCTCCACTTT	CASSARFLGNSPLHF
.	TRBD1	TRBV7-9	TRBJ2-5	TGTGCCAGCAGCTCCCCTCTGACAGGGGAAGAGACCCAGTACTTC	CASSSPLTGEETQYF
.	TRBD2	TRBV4-2	TRBJ2-5	TGTGCCAGCAGCCATCCCGTATGGACTAGCGGGGGGTACCAAGAGACCCAGTACTTC	CASSHPVWTSGGYQETQYF
.	TRBD1	TRBV14	TRBJ1-2	TGTGCCAGCAGCCAAGTGGAGCAGGGGGCTTACTATGGCTACACCTTC	CASSQVEQGAYYGYTF
.	.	TRBV4-3	TRBJ2-7	TGCGCCAGCAGCCATGAGGGGGGGAAATCGGGCGAGCAGTACTTC	CASSHEGGKSGEQYF
.	.	TRBV5-6	TRBJ2-7	TGTGCCAGCAGCTTTATGACAGCCTACGAGCAGTACTTC	CASSFMTAYEQYF
.	.	TRBV27	TRBJ1-2	TGTGCCAGCAGTCCCGGAGGGCCCCATTATGGCTACACCTTC	CASSPGGPHYGYTF
.	.	TRBV7-3	TRBJ2-3	TGTGCCAGCAGTTTTGTTACCGCAGATACGCAGTATTTT	CASSFVTADTQYF
.	.	TRBV3-1	TRBJ2-5	TGTGCCAGCAGCCTTGAAGTGTGGGGGCCCCAGGAGACCCAGTACTTC	CASSLEVWGPQETQYF
.	.	TRBV18	TRBJ2-7	TGTGCCAGCTCACCCACGGTCGTAAGGGCCTACGAGCAGTACTTC	CASSPTVVRAYEQYF
.	.	TRBV28	TRBJ1-5	TGTGCCAGCACAGGGGCGGGCCCAGGGTACAATCAGCCCCAGCATTTT	CASTGAGPGYNQPQHF
.	.	TRBV29-1	TRBJ2-3	TGCAGCGTTGTAGGGGGAGGGGTACCCCCAGATACGCAGTATTTT	CSVVGGGVPPDTQYF
.	.	TRBV29-1	TRBJ2-1	TGCAGCGTTGTCCAGGACAATGAGCAGTTCTTC	CSVVQDNEQFF
once	TRBD1	TRBV9	TRBJ2-7	TGTGCCAGCAGCGAACGACAGGGCTCCTACGAGCAGTACTTC	CASSERQGSYEQYF
.	.	TRBV7-8	TRBJ1-6	TGTGCCAGCAGCTCAACCTCACAGGGCCCAGCCTATAATTCACCCCTCCACTTT	CASSSTSQGPAYNSPLHF
.	.	TRBV7-3	TRBJ2-3	TGTGCCAGCAGCGCCAACTCGGGTAGAGATACGCAGTATTTT	CASSANSGRDTQYF
.	.	TRBV30	TRBJ1-5	TGTGCCTGGAGGGCTAGAGACAGCAATCAGCCCCAGCATTTT	CAWRARDSNQPQHF
.	TRBD1	TRBV20-1	TRBJ1-4	TGCAGTGCTAGAGATGCCGTACAGGGGGCGCTTGAAAAACTGTTTTTT	CSARDAVQGALEKLFF
.	.	TRBV28	TRBJ1-5	TGTGCCAGCCGCGGGACCAGGAGTCGGGAGCCCCAGCATTTT	CASRGTRSREPQHF
.	TRBD2	TRBV20-1	TRBJ2-1	TGCAGTGCTAGTAGCGGGGAGGTGTATGAGCAGTTCTTC	CSASSGEVYEQFF
.	.	TRBV4-2	TRBJ2-6	TGTGCCAGCAGCCAAGAGGGAACAGGATCTGGGGCCAACGTCCTGACTTTC	CASSQEGTGSGANVLTF
.	.	TRBV29-1	TRBJ2-7	TGCAGCGTTGAAGGATTGGCCGGGCCGTCCTACGAGCAGTACTTC	CSVEGLAGPSYEQYF
.	.	TRBV27	TRBJ1-2	TGTGCCAGCAAGACAAACTATGGCTACACCTTC	CASKTNYGYTF
.	.	TRBV12-3/TRBV12-4	TRBJ1-2	TGTGCCAGCAGTTCGCGGGGCCCAGGGTACTATGGCTACACCTTC	CASSSRGPGYYGYTF
.	.	TRBV25-1	TRBJ2-7	TGTGCCAGCAGTGAGGGCGGATCTTACGAGCAGTACTTC	CASSEGGSYEQYF
.	.	TRBV11-3	TRBJ2-1	TGTGCCACCGGGACGGGCCATGGCAATGAGCAGTTCTTC	CATGTGHGNEQFF
.	.	TRBV29-1	TRBJ2-7	TGCAGCGTTGAACAGGGCTACGAGCAGTACTTC	CSVEQGYEQYF
.	.	TRBV7-6	TRBJ2-6	TGTGCCAGCAGCCCCACGCCAGGAGACTGGGCGATCTCTGGGGCCAACGTCCTGACTTTC	CASSPTPGDWAISGANVLTF
.	TRBD1	TRBV5-1	TRBJ1-3	TGCGCCAGCAGACCTACCGGGACAGGGTTTGGAAACACCATATATTTT	CASRPTGTGFGNTIYF
few	.	TRBV29-1	TRBJ2-1	TGCAGCGTTGATGGCGGCTCCTACAATGAGCAGTTCTTC	CSVDGGSYNEQFF
once	.	TRBV7-6	TRBJ1-6	TGTGCCAGCAGCCCCCGTCCTATTAGCAGGGGCGGGAATTCACCCCTCCACTTT	CASSPRPISRGGNSPLHF
.	.	TRBV7-9	TRBJ1-2	TGTGCCAGCAGCTTAGACAGGACCGCACTGCGCTATGGCTACACCTTC	CASSLDRTALRYGYTF
.	.	TRBV2	TRBJ1-5	TGTGCCAGCAGTGGCTGGGCCGATAGCAATCAGCCCCAGCATTTT	CASSGWADSNQPQHF
.	.	TRBV15	TRBJ2-1	TGTGCCACCAGCAGAGGGGACATCTACAATGAGCAGTTCTTC	CATSRGDIYNEQFF
.	TRBD1	TRBV4-3	TRBJ1-1	TGCGCCAGCAGCCAGGACAGGAACCCACACACTGAAGCTTTCTTT	CASSQDRNPHTEAFF
.	.	TRBV9	TRBJ1-1	TGTGCCAGCAGCGTAGATGGGGCCCTGAACACTGAAGCTTTCTTT	CASSVDGALNTEAFF
.	TRBD1	TRBV6-2/TRBV6-3	TRBJ2-7	TGTGCCAGCAGATCGCCGGGACAGGGGGTCTACGAGCAGTACTTC	CASRSPGQGVYEQYF
.	TRBD2	TRBV5-4	TRBJ2-5	TGTGCCAGCAGCTTTAGGCTAGCGGAGGGGGAGACCCAGTACTTC	CASSFRLAEGETQYF
.	.	TRBV15	TRBJ2-2	TGTGCCACCAGCGGGCCCGACGCCGCGAACACCGGGGAGCTGTTTTTT	CATSGPDAANTGELFF
.	.	TRBV20-1	TRBJ1-3	TGCAGTGCTAGAATCCAGGATAAGGACTCTGGAAACACCATATATTTT	CSARIQDKDSGNTIYF
once	.	TRBV30	TRBJ1-1	TGTGCCTGGAGTGTAGAAGGGGGGGACACTGAAGCTTTCTTT	CAWSVEGGDTEAFF
.	TRBD1	TRBV29-1	TRBJ2-1	TGCAGCGTTGGAGGGGGCCTACTCTACAATGAGCAGTTCTTC	CSVGGGLLYNEQFF
.	.	TRBV9	TRBJ1-3	TGTGCCAGCAGGCGTGACAACACCATATATTTT	CASRRDNTIYF
.	.	TRBV20-1	TRBJ2-7	TGCAGTGCTAGTCCGGGGGTCCTTTATAGTTCCTACGAGCAGTACTTC	CSASPGVLYSSYEQYF
.	TRBD1	TRBV29-1	TRBJ2-1	TGCAGCTGCTGGGACAGCAATGAGCAGTTCTTC	CSCWDSNEQFF
.	TRBD2	TRBV20-1	TRBJ2-1	TGCAGTGCTAGCGGGGGGGAGTACAATGAGCAGTTCTTC	CSASGGEYNEQFF
.	.	TRBV15	TRBJ2-6	TGTGCCACCACGCCCAACTCTGGGGCCAACGTCCTGACTTTC	CATTPNSGANVLTF
.	.	TRBV29-1	TRBJ2-3	TGCAGCGTTGGCGGTACGCAGTATTTT	CSVGGTQYF
.	.	TRBV7-9	TRBJ2-3	TGTGCCAGCAGCTTCCCAGAAGGGCCGGGCACAGATACGCAGTATTTT	CASSFPEGPGTDTQYF
once	.	TRBV24-1	TRBJ1-2	TGTGCCACCAGTGGTCCGGACTTTAACTATGGCTACACCTTC	CATSGPDFNYGYTF
.	TRBD1	TRBV6-2/TRBV6-3	TRBJ2-7	TGTGCCAGCAGTTTTACCGGGACAGGGCTTCGAAGGGAGCAGTACTTC	CASSFTGTGLRREQYF
.	.	TRBV15	TRBJ2-7	TGTGCCACCAGCTCGGGGTCGGGGGAATACGAGCAGTACTTC	CATSSGSGEYEQYF